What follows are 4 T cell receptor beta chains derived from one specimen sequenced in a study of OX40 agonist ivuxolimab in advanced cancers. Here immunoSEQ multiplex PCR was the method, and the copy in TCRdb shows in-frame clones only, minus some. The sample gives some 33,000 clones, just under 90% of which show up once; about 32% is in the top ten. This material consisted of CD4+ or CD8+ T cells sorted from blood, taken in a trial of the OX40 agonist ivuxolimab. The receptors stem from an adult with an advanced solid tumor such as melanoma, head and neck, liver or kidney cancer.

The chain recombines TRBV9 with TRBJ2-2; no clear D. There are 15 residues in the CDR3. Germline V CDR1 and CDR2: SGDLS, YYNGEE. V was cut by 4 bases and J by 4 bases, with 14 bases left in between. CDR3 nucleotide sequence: TGTGCCAGCAGCCCCCCCTTGGGGTCCACCGGGGAGCTGTTTTTT. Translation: CASSPPLGSTGELFF.

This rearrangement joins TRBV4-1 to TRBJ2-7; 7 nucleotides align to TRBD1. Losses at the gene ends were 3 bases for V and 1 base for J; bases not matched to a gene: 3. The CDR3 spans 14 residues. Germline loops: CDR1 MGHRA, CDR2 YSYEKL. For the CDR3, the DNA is TGCGCCAGCAGCCATAACAGGGGATCCTACGAGCAGTACTTC. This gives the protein CASSHNRGSYEQYF.

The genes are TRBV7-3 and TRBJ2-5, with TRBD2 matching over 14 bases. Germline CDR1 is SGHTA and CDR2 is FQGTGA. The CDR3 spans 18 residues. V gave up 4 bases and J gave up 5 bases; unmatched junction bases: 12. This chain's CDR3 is CASSSVGTGLAGVETQYF. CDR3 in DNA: TGTGCCAGCAGCTCGGTGGGGACGGGACTAGCGGGAGTGGAGACCCAGTACTTC.

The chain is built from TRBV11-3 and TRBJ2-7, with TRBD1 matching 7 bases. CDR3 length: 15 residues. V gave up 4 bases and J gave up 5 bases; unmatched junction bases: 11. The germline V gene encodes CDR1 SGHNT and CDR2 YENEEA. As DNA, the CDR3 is TGTGCCAGCAGCTCCCGACAGGGATCAATCCACGAGCAGTACTTC. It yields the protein CASSSRQGSIHEQYF.